The 32 T cell receptor beta chains in this list originate from one sample, sequenced in a study of spatial heterogeneity in lung cancer. Time point given: blood at routine non-recurrence follow-up after resection. Sequencing covered unsorted whole RNA taken from tumor, nontumor lung or frozen PBMC. One entry per CDR3 protein, called by TCRdb with MiXCR from the 5' RACE reads. The data hold 51,000 or so distinct CDR3 sequences, with 6.5% to 7.5% observed a single time. The starting material was PBMCs, obtained at follow-up. These receptors came from a female donor with early-stage non-small cell lung cancer.

This clonotype was seen at least ten times. CDR3 nucleotides: TGTGCCAGCAGCTTACTGGCCCGACTAGCGAGCTCCTACGAGCAGTACTTC. This sequence encodes CASSLLARLASSYEQYF. The chain uses TRBV7-2 and TRBJ2-7; the match to TRBD2 covers 8 bases. The germline V gene has CDR1 SGHTA and CDR2 FQGNSA. The ends lost 2 bases at V and 0 bases at J; junction bases unmatched: 9. The CDR3 totals 17 residues.

This clonotype has at least ten counts. The V gene is TRBV2, the J gene TRBJ2-5, with 9 bases fitting TRBD2. CDR3 length: 15 amino acids. CDR1 SNHLY and CDR2 FYNNEI come from the germline V gene. J gave up 5 bases and V 5 bases, and 9 bases lay outside the gene matches. Here the CDR3 DNA reads TGTGCCAGCAGTTCCCAGGGACTAGCCGGGGAGACCCAGTACTTC. It translates to CASSSQGLAGETQYF.

In this sample, this clonotype turned up many times. The rearrangement uses TRBV10-3 and TRBJ2-5; TRBD2 matches at 12 bases. Per the germline V gene, CDR1 is ENHRY and CDR2 is SYGVKD. The V gene end was trimmed by 4 bases and the J gene end by 2 bases; junction bases not matched to a gene: 11. This CDR3 spans 18 amino acids. CDR3 sequence reads: CAISVTSGGPSTQETQYF. CDR3 coding DNA: TGTGCCATCAGTGTCACTAGCGGGGGGCCTTCGACTCAAGAGACCCAGTACTTC.

There are many counts of this clonotype. This CDR3 reads CSANTWNTEAFF. The CDR3 coding sequence is TGCAGTGCTAATACCTGGAACACTGAAGCTTTCTTT. This chain links TRBV20-1 with TRBJ1-1, with D uncertain. Germline V lookup: CDR1 DFQATT, CDR2 SNEGSKA (reference sequence). Trimming pared 4 bases from V and 1 base from J, leaving 7 bases between. This CDR3 has 12 amino acids.

This rearrangement joins TRBV5-1 to TRBJ1-1; TRBD1 is a possible D gene (5 bases). This CDR3 comprises 13 residues. Trimming took 4 bases from V and 6 from J, leaving 13 bases between them. Germline loops: CDR1 SGHRS, CDR2 YFSETQ. The CDR3 coding sequence is TGCGCCAGCAGCCCGGCGGCAGGGTCTGAAGCTTTCTTT. It specifies CASSPAAGSEAFF.

Many counts were recorded for this clonotype. This sequence joins TRBV7-8 and TRBJ2-6; 10 positions agree with TRBD1. Trimming removed 5 bases from V and 4 bases from J; junction bases left unmatched: 20. The CDR3 length is 21 residues. Germline V gene lookup returns CDR1 SGHVS and CDR2 FQNEAQ. CDR3 sequence (DNA): TGTGCCAGCAGCCGACGCCGCCCGGGACAGGGGTTGGAAGCAGGGGCCAACGTCCTGACTTTC. Translation gives CASSRRRPGQGLEAGANVLTF.

The chain uses TRBV25-1 and TRBJ2-1; 11 bases align to TRBD2. CDR3 size: 15 residues. Germline loops: CDR1 MGHDK, CDR2 SYGVNS. Losses at the gene ends were 4 bases for V and 4 bases for J; bases not matched to a gene: 3. CDR3: CASSVAGGRYNEQFF. The CDR3 DNA follows: TGTGCCAGCAGTGTAGCGGGGGGGCGTTACAATGAGCAGTTCTTC.

This clonotype was seen many times. The V call is TRBV28, the J call TRBJ1-2; D gene unclear. In germline, CDR1 is MDHEN, CDR2 SYDVKM. The CDR3 is 13 residues long. V dropped 5 bases and J dropped 4 bases, with 11 bases sitting between them. This chain's CDR3 is CASSPQDGYGYTF. As DNA, the CDR3 is TGTGCCAGCAGTCCTCAGGATGGCTATGGCTACACCTTC.

In the case of this clonotype: Germline is not matched at one junction end, which may reflect a read error. This chain links TRBV6-2 or TRBV6-3 with TRBJ2-3, with D unresolved. The CDR3 extends over 12 amino acids. The germline V gene encodes CDR1 MNHEY and CDR2 SVGEGT. The CDR3 DNA reads as TGTGCCAGCAGTAAAAGCACAGATATGCAGTATTTT. This encodes CASSKSTDMQYF.

This clonotype has a count of ten or more. The genes are TRBV6-1 and TRBJ1-6; possibly TRBD1 for D (6 bases). The CDR3 consists of 12 residues. Per germline, CDR1 MNHNS and CDR2 SASEGT. V was clipped by 1 base and J by 19 bases, with 14 bases between them. CDR3 in DNA: TGTGCCAGCAGTGAAGGGTACAGGGTGGATCACTTT. Its translation: CASSEGYRVDHF.

In its sample, this clonotype was seen a few times. CDR3: CASSPLDQAETQYF. CDR3 coding DNA: TGTGCCAGCTCACCACTGGACCAGGCCGAGACCCAGTACTTC. The rearrangement joins TRBV18 to TRBJ2-5; D call uncertain. Trimming took 1 base from V and 5 from J, leaving 11 bases between them. From germline, CDR1 is KGHSH and CDR2 LQKENI. The CDR3 spans 14 residues.

This clonotype was observed at least ten times. J is TRBJ2-7 and V is TRBV9; weak D call: TRBD1 (5 bases). V shed 0 bases and J shed 1 base, with 23 bases lying between them. Germline V gene lookup returns CDR1 SGDLS and CDR2 YYNGEE. The CDR3 has 19 amino acids. The CDR3 bases are TGTGCCAGCAGCGTAGGCCCTAACCTTGGGGCTGATGTATCCTACGAGCAGTACTTC. Translating gives CASSVGPNLGADVSYEQYF.

This clonotype was seen repeatedly, ten times or more. V gene TRBV20-1 combines with J gene TRBJ2-3, with D perhaps TRBD1 or TRBD2 (6 bases each). This CDR3 contains 15 residues. The germline V and J ends were trimmed by 7 bases and 3 bases, with 20 bases remaining between them. Germline V gene sequence: CDR1 DFQATT, CDR2 SNEGSKA (reference sequence). CDR3 sequence (DNA): TGCAGTGTTAAGCCGGGGGCAATAGGGACAGATACGCAGTATTTT. This gives the protein CSVKPGAIGTDTQYF.

This clonotype was counted ten times or more. This chain connects TRBV18 to TRBJ1-1; D is perhaps TRBD1 (6 bases). The V end lost 1 base, the J end lost 0 bases, and 24 bases lay between the germline ends. The germline gives CDR1 KGHSH, CDR2 LQKENI. This CDR3 has 20 amino acids. The CDR3 region is CASSPLPQAQGFAMNTEAFF. CDR3 coding DNA: TGTGCCAGCTCACCACTCCCACAGGCCCAGGGGTTTGCCATGAACACTGAAGCTTTCTTT.

The sample holds many counts of this clonotype. This chain links TRBV13 with TRBJ2-7; 8 nucleotides line up with TRBD1. CDR3 length equals 13 residues. Germline CDR1 reads PRHDT; CDR2 reads FYEKMQ (reference sequence). The trim removed 8 bases at V and 2 bases at J, leaving 5 bases unmatched. As DNA, the CDR3 is TGTGCCAGCTCAAACAGGGGGACCTACGAGCAGTACTTC. Translated, it gives CASSNRGTYEQYF. Drawing the rest from reference TRBV13 and TRBJ2-7, the complete variable domain is AAGVIQSPRHLIKEKRETATLKCYPIPRHDTVYWYQQGPGQDPQFLISFYEKMQSDKGSIPDRFSAQQFSDYHSELNMSSLELGDSALYFCASSNRGTYEQYFGPGTRLTVT.

This clonotype occurred many times. The chain carries TRBV6-1 and TRBJ2-5; possibly TRBD1 for D (5 bases). V lost 7 bases and J 2 bases, leaving 11 bases between the germline ends. This CDR3 spans 13 amino acids. CDR1 is MNHNS, CDR2 SASEGT, per germline. The CDR3, as DNA: TGTGCCAGCACCCGACAGACTCAAGAGACCCAGTACTTC. Translated, it gives CASTRQTQETQYF.

This clonotype was picked up many times. The chain joins TRBV7-2 to TRBJ2-3; 14 nucleotides agree with TRBD2. CDR3 length equals 16 residues. Germline-derived CDR1 and CDR2 are SGHTA and FQGNSA. V trimming: 5 bases; J trimming: 3 bases; junction bases outside the gene matches: 4. This chain's CDR3 is CASSTGLAGVTDTQYF. CDR3 DNA sequence: TGTGCCAGCAGCACGGGACTAGCGGGGGTAACAGATACGCAGTATTTT.

This clonotype was recorded at least ten times. The V call is TRBV11-2, the J call TRBJ2-3; D is unclear. V shed 2 bases and J shed 0 bases, with 12 bases lying between them. CDR1 SGHAT and CDR2 FQNNGV come from the germline V gene. The CDR3 sequence is 16 residues long. This chain's CDR3 is CASSLFADPSTDTQYF. The DNA of the CDR3 is TGTGCCAGCAGCTTATTCGCCGACCCTAGCACAGATACGCAGTATTTT.

The sample holds many counts of this clonotype. The chain has TRBV28 and TRBJ1-3; D gene uncertain. In germline, CDR1 is MDHEN, CDR2 SYDVKM. V was trimmed by 6 bases and J by 0 bases, leaving 12 bases between them. CDR3 length: 15 residues. CDR3 protein: CASRSFGSSGNTIYF. CDR3 DNA: TGTGCCAGCAGATCCTTCGGGAGCTCTGGAAACACCATATATTTT.

This clonotype occurred a few times. This CDR3 reads CASSQELTSGHQETQYF. The CDR3 DNA is TGTGCCAGCAGCCAAGAACTCACTAGCGGGCACCAAGAGACCCAGTACTTC. This chain uses TRBV3-1 with TRBJ2-5, with 9 nucleotides matching TRBD2. CDR1 and CDR2 from the germline V gene are LGHDT and YNNKEL (reference sequence). CDR3 length: 17 amino acids. Trimming took 0 bases from V and 0 from J; bases not matched to a gene: 5.

This chain links TRBV5-1 with TRBJ2-1; the D call may be TRBD1 or TRBD2 (6 bases each). Trimming took off 4 bases at V and 0 bases at J, with 20 bases between the two ends. Germline assignment: CDR1 SGHRS and CDR2 YFSETQ. The CDR3 length is 18 residues. This CDR3 is CASSPGGQGRSSYNEQFF. In DNA, the CDR3 is TGCGCCAGCAGCCCTGGGGGGCAGGGCCGTAGCTCCTACAATGAGCAGTTCTTC. The whole variable domain, remainder taken from reference TRBV5-1 and TRBJ2-1, is KAGVTQTPRYLIKTRGQQVTLSCSPISGHRSVSWYQQTPGQGLQFLFEYFSETQRNKGNFPGRFSGRQFSNSRSEMNVSTLELGDSALYLCASSPGGQGRSSYNEQFFGPGTRLTVL.

This sequence joins TRBV2 and TRBJ1-3; the D gene is possibly TRBD1 (5 bases). Germline V lookup: CDR1 SNHLY, CDR2 FYNNEI. V gave up 1 base and J gave up 0 bases, with 10 bases separating them. This CDR3 is built from 16 residues. CDR3 in amino acids: CASSEGEGYSGNTIYF. In DNA form, the CDR3 reads TGTGCCAGCAGTGAAGGGGAGGGGTACTCTGGAAACACCATATATTTT.

This clonotype has a count of ten or more. CDR3 DNA sequence: TGTGCCAGCAGTTTAACAGACATCAACTATGGCTACACCTTC. It is translated as CASSLTDINYGYTF. V usage is TRBV12-3 or TRBV12-4 and J usage is TRBJ1-2; D call uncertain. Trimming removed 2 bases from V and 2 bases from J, with 9 bases in between. This CDR3 spans 14 amino acids.

This chain's CDR3 is CASSYGTSLGETQYF. CDR3 sequence (DNA): TGTGCCAGCAGTTACGGGACTAGTTTGGGTGAGACCCAGTACTTC. The chain uses TRBV6-6 and TRBJ2-5, with 8 bases that match TRBD2. The CDR3 loop spans 15 amino acids. Germline V gives CDR1 MNHNY, CDR2 SVGAGI (reference sequence). V was pared by 2 bases and J by 5 bases, with 7 bases of the junction left unmatched.

This clonotype was seen ten or more times. This sequence joins TRBV5-4 and TRBJ2-1; D is unclear. Germline V gene sequence: CDR1 SGHNT, CDR2 YYREEE (reference sequence). The V and J ends lost 5 bases and 7 bases respectively, with 13 bases between them. The CDR3 spans 13 residues. The CDR3 DNA is TGTGCCAGCAGACCCGGCGCTGTGAATGAGCAGTTCTTC. Residues: CASRPGAVNEQFF. The full variable domain, in which reference TRBV5-4 and TRBJ2-1 provide the parts outside the CDR3, is ETGVTQSPTHLIKTRGQQVTLRCSSQSGHNTVSWYQQALGQGPQFIFQYYREEENGRGNFPPRFSGLQFPNYSSELNVNALELDDSALYLCASRPGAVNEQFFGPGTRLTVL.

Many counts were recorded for this clonotype. This chain links TRBV5-1 with TRBJ2-3; no reliable D call. The CDR3 extends over 15 amino acids. Looked up from germline, CDR1 is SGHRS and CDR2 is YFSETQ. Deletions cut 0 bases from V and 4 bases from J, with 12 bases between. CDR3 bases: TGCGCCAGCAGCTTGGACGGCCAGAGATCAGATACGCAGTATTTT. Translated: CASSLDGQRSDTQYF.

The chain links TRBV7-2 to TRBJ2-5; TRBD2 matches 11 bases. V shed 2 bases, J shed 5 bases, and the junction held 10 bases outside the gene matches. CDR1 is SGHTA, CDR2 FQGNSA, per germline. CDR3 size: 17 residues. Written as DNA, the CDR3 is TGTGCCAGCAGCTTACGGTTTAGCGGGGGGGCCGGGGAGACCCAGTACTTC. This sequence encodes CASSLRFSGGAGETQYF.

This chain connects TRBV29-1 to TRBJ1-1; D is uncertain. V lost 5 bases and J lost 1, with 5 bases in between. The CDR3 covers 11 residues. Germline CDR1 and CDR2: SQVTM and ANQGSEA. The DNA for the CDR3 is TGCAGCGTTCCCAGGAACACTGAAGCTTTCTTT. It yields the protein CSVPRNTEAFF.

In nucleotides, the CDR3 is TGCAGTGCTCCTGCCCGGGGGCGGGGGGGCCTGATTGAGACCCAGTACTTC. This codes for CSAPARGRGGLIETQYF. The rearrangement links TRBV20-1 to TRBJ2-5, with 9 positions matching TRBD2. CDR1 is DFQATT, CDR2 SNEGSKA, per germline (reference sequence). The CDR3 sequence is 17 residues long. Germline trimming cut 5 bases from V and 5 bases from J; bases unmatched to any gene: 18.

This clonotype was seen more than once but under ten times. This rearrangement joins TRBV5-6 to TRBJ1-6; D is uncertain. This CDR3 is 16 amino acids long. Germline V gene data show CDR1 as SGHDT and CDR2 as YYEEEE. Trimming cost V 5 bases and J 3 bases, with 15 bases left between them. The CDR3 DNA is TGTGCCAGCAGTTCCCTAGGAGGGTACTATAATTCACCCCTCCACTTT. This encodes CASSSLGGYYNSPLHF.

This sequence joins TRBV5-1 and TRBJ2-3; possible D gene TRBD1, 5 bases. Germline V gene sequence: CDR1 SGHRS, CDR2 YFSETQ. The V and J ends lost 5 bases and 6 bases respectively, with 16 bases between them. The CDR3 has 14 residues. CDR3 sequence: CASSPQGASDTQYF. The CDR3 coding sequence is TGCGCCAGCAGTCCCCAGGGTGCAAGTGATACGCAGTATTTT.

The chain employs TRBV21-1 and TRBJ2-2; the table names TRBD2, a call not compared with the DNA. TRBV21-1 is termed a pseudogene. This CDR3 has 17 residues. CDR3 coding DNA: TGTGCCAGCAGCAAACTAGCGGGGGCCCTGAGGACCGGGGAGCTGTTTTTT. Translating gives CASSKLAGALRTGELFF.